The 15 T cell receptor beta chains presented below share a single source sample, sequenced in a study of T cell responses to AZD1222 COVID-19 vaccine. This table comes from immunoSEQ multiplex PCR, and its TCRdb copy is limited to in-frame clones, with some not included. The data show 80,000 to 100,000 clones, roughly nine tenths seen once. Source: peripheral blood, taken 28 days after the second AZD1222 dose. These receptors came from an adult who received the AZD1222 COVID-19 vaccine.

Here the CDR3 DNA reads TGTGCCACCAGTGACCTAAGCGCGAGGCGCAACAATGAGCAGTTCTTC. Residues: CATSDLSARRNNEQFF. The chain carries TRBV24-1 and TRBJ2-1; no clear D gene. The length of the CDR3 is 16 residues. V was cut by 4 bases and J by 5 bases, with 17 bases left in between. Germline V lookup: CDR1 KGHDR, CDR2 SFDVKD.

This chain connects TRBV27 to TRBJ1-1, with D perhaps matching TRBD1 (5 bases). V was pared by 0 bases and J by 3 bases, with 8 bases between. CDR1 is MNHEY, CDR2 SMNVEV, per germline (reference sequence). This CDR3 spans 14 amino acids. The DNA for the CDR3 is TGTGCCAGCAGTTTATCTTGGGGGGACACTGAAGCTTTCTTT. This encodes CASSLSWGDTEAFF.

This chain joins TRBV6-4 and TRBJ2-7; TRBD2 matches 7 bases. Trimming took 3 bases from V and 12 from J; bases not matched to a gene: 20. The germline V gene has CDR1 MRHNA and CDR2 SNTAGT. The CDR3 length is 16 residues. CDR3 in DNA: TGTGCCAGCAGTGAATACAGGACTAGAGTTTGGGAGCGCGGGTACTTC. It codes for CASSEYRTRVWERGYF.

The J gene is TRBJ1-1, the V gene TRBV19; TRBD1 aligns across 7 bases. V shed 4 bases and J 2 bases; nucleotides not matched to a gene: 7. Germline V gives CDR1 LNHDA, CDR2 SQIVND (reference sequence). The CDR3 contains 15 residues. DNA of the CDR3: TGTGCCAGTAGTACGCCGGGACAGATAAACACTGAAGCTTTCTTT. Its translation: CASSTPGQINTEAFF. The complete variable domain, with remaining parts taken from reference TRBV19 and TRBJ1-1, reads DGGITQSPKYLFRKEGQNVTLSCEQNLNHDAMYWYRQDPGQGLRLIYYSQIVNDFQKGDIAEGYSVSREKKESFPLTVTSAQKNPTAFYLCASSTPGQINTEAFFGQGTRLTVV.

This clone has just one count. The same CDR3 arises from other DNA sequences in this sample as well. The chain has TRBV7-9 and TRBJ1-1; D ambiguous. With 4 bases removed from V and 0 bases from J, the gap between germline ends came to 3 bases. Germline values: CDR1 SEHNR, CDR2 FQNEAQ (reference sequence). This CDR3 is 12 amino acids long. The CDR3 nucleotides are TGTGCCAGCAGCTCGGTGAACACTGAAGCTTTCTTT. Its translation is CASSSVNTEAFF.

V and J are TRBV7-3 and TRBJ2-3; 7 nucleotides align to TRBD1. Germline values: CDR1 SGHTA, CDR2 FQGTGA. The V segment lost 5 bases and the J segment 0 bases; nucleotides outside the gene matches: 8. The CDR3 is 16 residues long. The CDR3 DNA is TGTGCCAGCAGCAAGACAGGGTATGCTAGCACAGATACGCAGTATTTT. This encodes CASSKTGYASTDTQYF.

The V and J genes are TRBV19 and TRBJ2-2, with TRBD1 matching 9 bases. The V gene end was trimmed by 8 bases and the J gene end by 7 bases; junction bases not matched to a gene: 14. The germline gives CDR1 LNHDA, CDR2 SQIVND (reference sequence). The CDR3 is made up of 16 amino acids. The CDR3 here is CASRASGQGWDGELFF. As DNA, the CDR3 is TGTGCCAGTCGGGCAAGCGGACAGGGGTGGGACGGGGAGCTGTTTTTT.

The chain couples TRBV7-3 to TRBJ2-1; D is ambiguous. The CDR3 spans 15 residues. The germline V gene encodes CDR1 SGHTA and CDR2 FQGTGA. The V and J ends lost 2 bases and 5 bases respectively, with 13 bases between them. This CDR3 reads CASSLYTETNNEQFF. As DNA, the CDR3 is TGTGCCAGCAGCTTATACACCGAGACGAACAATGAGCAGTTCTTC.

The gene calls are TRBV11-2 and TRBJ2-7; 14 bases are a match to TRBD2. The V gene's germline CDR1 is SGHAT and CDR2 FQNNGV. V lost 0 bases, J lost 5 bases, and 9 bases stayed unmatched. This CDR3 is 18 amino acids long. The CDR3: CASSLEPTGLAGAHEQYF. The CDR3 DNA follows: TGTGCCAGCAGCTTAGAACCAACGGGACTAGCGGGAGCCCACGAGCAGTACTTC. The whole variable domain, remainder taken from reference TRBV11-2 and TRBJ2-7, is EAGVAQSPRYKIIEKRQSVAFWCNPISGHATLYWYQQILGQGPKLLIQFQNNGVVDDSQLPKDRFSAERLKGVDSTLKIQPAKLEDSAVYLCASSLEPTGLAGAHEQYFGPGTRLTVT.

The chain combines TRBV10-3 with TRBJ2-5, with 9 bases identical to TRBD2. Germline CDR1 is ENHRY and CDR2 is SYGVKD. V gave up 0 bases and J gave up 1 base; unmatched junction bases: 0. This CDR3 is 15 amino acids long. The chain's CDR3 is CAISESTSGQETQYF. Here the CDR3 DNA reads TGTGCCATCAGTGAGTCGACTAGCGGCCAAGAGACCCAGTACTTC.

V usage is TRBV4-3 and J usage is TRBJ1-4; D not certain. V was cut by 1 base and J by 7 bases, with 1 base left in between. The CDR3 spans 11 residues. In germline, CDR1 is LGHNA, CDR2 YSLEER. Here the CDR3 DNA reads TGCGCCAGCAGCCAAGGTGAAAAACTGTTTTTT. Protein product: CASSQGEKLFF.

This clone was observed a handful of times. Mismatch with germline at one junction end may stem from a read error. The identical CDR3 is also encoded by other nucleotide sequences in the sample. The rearrangement joins TRBV7-7 to TRBJ2-5; possible D gene TRBD2, 7 bases. The CDR3 has 15 amino acids. From germline, CDR1 is SSHAT and CDR2 FNYEAQ (reference sequence). This CDR3 reads CASSLGGGGQETQYF. For the CDR3, the DNA is TGTGCTAGCAGCTTGGGAGGGGGGGGCCAAGAGACCCAGTACTTC.

J is TRBJ1-3 and V is TRBV27; 8 positions agree with TRBD1. J was trimmed by 2 bases and V by 4 bases; bases with no gene match: 4. Per the germline V gene, CDR1 is MNHEY and CDR2 is SMNVEV (reference sequence). The CDR3 consists of 15 residues. CDR3 bases: TGTGCCAGCAGTTCCGTACAGGGGGCTGGAAACACCATATATTTT. This gives the protein CASSSVQGAGNTIYF.

The J gene is TRBJ1-5, the V gene TRBV2; 7 positions agree with TRBD1. The V gene's germline CDR1 is SNHLY and CDR2 FYNNEI. The length of the CDR3 is 14 residues. With V trimmed by 6 bases and J by 5 bases, 7 bases remained unmatched. For the CDR3, the DNA is TGTGCCAGCAGCCTAGACAGGGTGGATCAGCCCCAGCATTTT. Translated: CASSLDRVDQPQHF.

The rearrangement links TRBV9 to TRBJ2-7; D call uncertain. CDR3 size: 15 residues. V was cut by 0 bases and J by 5 bases, with 15 bases left in between. CDR1 and CDR2 (germline): SGDLS, YYNGEE. CDR3 protein: CASSVVPQNYHEQYF. CDR3 DNA sequence: TGTGCCAGCAGCGTAGTGCCCCAAAACTACCACGAGCAGTACTTC.